These 5 T cell receptor beta chains share one sample of origin, sequenced in a study of cytomegalovirus exposure and HLA in healthy donors. Both 60 Vbeta primers and 13 Jbeta primers went into the PCR. This table comes from immunoSEQ multiplex PCR, and its TCRdb copy is limited to in-frame clones, with some not included. In the table there are around 200,000 clones, roughly 91% of which are singletons. Specimen: PBMCs. These TCRs come from a woman aged 18 to 35 in good health and CMV-seronegative.

The V and J genes are TRBV25-1 and TRBJ2-1; 14 nucleotides match TRBD2. V lost 1 base, J lost 10 bases, and 6 bases stayed unmatched. The CDR3 loop spans 16 amino acids. Per the germline V gene, CDR1 is MGHDK and CDR2 is SYGVNS. CDR3 coding DNA: TGTGCCAGCAGTGAATGGGGACTAGCGGGAGCACGCGAGCAGTTCTTC. Translated, it gives CASSEWGLAGAREQFF.

The chain has TRBV5-1 and TRBJ1-1, with D possibly being TRBD1 (5 bases). CDR3 length: 14 residues. In germline, CDR1 is SGHRS, CDR2 YFSETQ. Trimming took 4 bases from V and 1 from J, leaving 11 bases between them. Here the CDR3 DNA reads TGCGCCAGCAGCGCAGGGACTGCGAACACTGAAGCTTTCTTT. Its translation is CASSAGTANTEAFF.

The rearrangement links TRBV19 to TRBJ2-7; maybe TRBD1 (5 bases). The CDR3 contains 15 residues. The V gene lost 5 bases and the J gene lost 2 bases, with 16 bases spanning the gap. From germline, CDR1 is LNHDA and CDR2 SQIVND (reference sequence). The CDR3 here is CASSPGHLTPYEQYF. CDR3 nucleotide sequence: TGTGCCAGTAGTCCAGGACACCTGACTCCCTACGAGCAGTACTTC.

In this sample, this clone turned up once. The chain joins TRBV27 to TRBJ2-5; D is uncertain. Near its end, the DNA agrees better with TRBJ2-7, so the J call may be wrong. Germline V CDR1 and CDR2: MNHEY, SMNVEV (reference sequence). The CDR3 contains 13 residues. CDR3 region: CASSLAQAYEQYF. The DNA for the CDR3 is TGTGCCAGCAGTTTAGCGCAAGCCTACGAGCAGTACTTC.

The chain couples TRBV27 to TRBJ2-5; D is unclear. Germline V gene lookup returns CDR1 MNHEY and CDR2 SMNVEV (reference sequence). The CDR3 totals 13 residues. Trimming stripped 3 bases from V and 2 bases from J, with 7 bases between. The chain's CDR3 is CASSFGVQETQYF. The CDR3 coding sequence is TGTGCCAGCAGTTTCGGAGTTCAAGAGACCCAGTACTTC.